The 25 T cell receptor beta chains below come from one sample, sequenced in a study of graft-versus-host responses after intestinal transplantation. Using immunoSEQ multiplex PCR, the repertoire was profiled, and TCRdb retains in-frame clones only, with some absent. The sample has under 140,000 clones; just over 90% are singletons. These TCRs' antigens remain unknown. This specimen consisted of unstimulated CD8+ T cells sorted from spleen or lymph node cells, obtained before intestinal transplant. The source is a human donor who received an intestinal transplant.

The rearrangement links TRBV7-9 to TRBJ2-1, with a weak D call TRBD2 (5 bases). The V gene lost 4 bases and the J gene lost 0 bases, with 16 bases spanning the gap. The CDR3 sequence is 17 residues long. The germline gives CDR1 SEHNR, CDR2 FQNEAQ (reference sequence). This CDR3 is CASSSPLTKNSYNEQFF. As DNA, the CDR3 is TGTGCCAGCAGCTCCCCCTTGACTAAGAACTCCTACAATGAGCAGTTCTTC.

This chain links TRBV5-8 with TRBJ2-7; D call uncertain. The V gene lost 0 bases and the J gene lost 4 bases, with 2 bases spanning the gap. CDR1 and CDR2 from the germline V gene are SGHTS and YDEGEE. This CDR3 contains 11 residues. CDR3 sequence reads: CASSLGYEQYF. In DNA form, the CDR3 reads TGTGCCAGCAGCTTGGGTTACGAGCAGTACTTC.

The chain joins TRBV19 to TRBJ2-7, with D hard to call. Between the trimmed V and J ends, which lost 5 bases and 4 bases, there was a span of 12 bases. The CDR3 consists of 13 residues. The V gene's germline CDR1 is LNHDA and CDR2 SQIVND (reference sequence). The CDR3 here is CASSVGRLYEQYF. DNA of the CDR3: TGTGCCAGTAGTGTAGGCCGGTTATACGAGCAGTACTTC.

The chain recombines TRBV9 with TRBJ2-7; D not resolved. The germline V and J ends were trimmed by 0 bases and 3 bases, with 7 bases remaining between them. The CDR3 sequence is 13 residues long. Germline V lookup: CDR1 SGDLS, CDR2 YYNGEE. CDR3 region: CASSVGPGYEQYF. In nucleotides, the CDR3 is TGTGCCAGCAGCGTAGGTCCAGGCTACGAGCAGTACTTC.

This chain uses TRBV7-3 with TRBJ2-2; 7 bases match TRBD2. J lost 2 bases, V lost 5 bases, and 2 bases had no gene match. CDR1 and CDR2 (germline): SGHTA, FQGTGA. CDR3 length equals 14 residues. CDR3 loop: CASSPAGNTGELFF. In DNA, the CDR3 is TGTGCCAGCAGCCCAGCGGGAAACACCGGGGAGCTGTTTTTT.

V gene TRBV28 combines with J gene TRBJ2-7; the D is unclear. The CDR3 loop spans 14 amino acids. Trimming removed 2 bases at V and 2 bases at J, with 10 bases between. Germline CDR1 MDHEN, CDR2 SYDVKM. The CDR3 coding sequence is TGTGCCAGCAGTTTAAACGGTACTCCCTACGAGCAGTACTTC. It specifies CASSLNGTPYEQYF.

This clone was detected only once. The chain uses TRBV20-1 and TRBJ1-2, with a possible D match to TRBD1 (5 bases). Trimming left V 5 bases short and J 10 bases short, with 14 bases between. The CDR3 totals 11 residues. Germline assignment: CDR1 DFQATT and CDR2 SNEGSKA (reference sequence). CDR3 protein: CSAGDLNDYTF. CDR3 DNA sequence: TGCAGTGCTGGGGACCTGAACGACTACACCTTC.

This CDR3 reads CASSPRTSSYNEQFF. CDR3 nucleotide sequence: TGTGCCAGCTCACCCCGGACTAGCTCCTACAATGAGCAGTTCTTC. This chain links TRBV18 with TRBJ2-1; 7 bases are shared with TRBD2. J gave up 0 bases and V 3 bases, and 2 bases lay outside the gene matches. CDR3 length: 15 residues. The germline gives CDR1 KGHSH, CDR2 LQKENI.

The sample holds one count of this clone. The chain joins TRBV10-2 to TRBJ2-7; D gene unclear. CDR3 length equals 14 residues. Per the germline V gene, CDR1 is WSHSY and CDR2 is SAAADI. Trimming shortened V by 0 bases and J by 2 bases, and 8 bases separated the two germline ends. The chain's CDR3 is CASSESIRPYEQYF. The CDR3 nucleotides read TGCGCCAGCAGTGAGTCGATACGTCCCTACGAGCAGTACTTC.

Worth noting for this clone: An end of the junction does not agree with germline; a read error may underlie this. This chain uses TRBV6-1 with TRBJ2-1; D is unresolved. In germline, CDR1 is MNHNS, CDR2 SASEGT. CDR3 length: 13 residues. The CDR3 nucleotides are TGTGCCAGCAGAGAAGGAGTTTACAATGAGCAGTTCTTC. It encodes CASREGVYNEQFF.

This chain uses TRBV27 with TRBJ1-5, with a possible D match to TRBD1 (6 bases). The length of the CDR3 is 14 residues. V gave up 3 bases and J gave up 6 bases, with 12 bases separating them. Germline V gene data show CDR1 as MNHEY and CDR2 as SMNVEV (reference sequence). The CDR3 coding sequence is TGTGCCAGCAGTTTCCAGGACAGAGGTCAGCCCCAGCATTTT. Its protein is CASSFQDRGQPQHF.

This chain links TRBV9 with TRBJ1-5, with 12 bases that match TRBD1. The germline V gene has CDR1 SGDLS and CDR2 YYNGEE. The CDR3 spans 15 residues. With 2 bases clipped from V and 6 bases from J, the junction kept 3 bases outside the gene matches. DNA of the CDR3: TGTGCCAGCAGCGTTGGGACAGGGGGCGGTCAGCCCCAGCATTTT. Protein: CASSVGTGGGQPQHF.

The chain uses TRBV7-6 and TRBJ2-1, with 7 bases aligning to TRBD2. Germline V gene lookup returns CDR1 SGHVS and CDR2 FNYEAQ. J was trimmed by 2 bases and V by 2 bases; bases with no gene match: 15. The CDR3 has 19 residues. The CDR3 sequence: CASSLYGRGSGTPYNEQFF. CDR3 coding DNA: TGTGCCAGCAGCTTATACGGGCGGGGGAGCGGGACTCCCTACAATGAGCAGTTCTTC.

The rearrangement links TRBV2 to TRBJ2-3; D is perhaps TRBD1 or TRBD2 (5 bases each). The V end was cut by 4 bases, the J end by 2 bases, with 13 bases between. The CDR3 has 15 residues. The V gene's germline CDR1 is SNHLY and CDR2 FYNNEI. The CDR3 nucleotides are TGTGCCAGCAGTGGAGGGGTGGGCATCACAGATACGCAGTATTTT. This sequence encodes CASSGGVGITDTQYF.

The V and J genes are TRBV19 and TRBJ2-1; the D gene could be TRBD1 or TRBD2 (5 bases each). Germline values: CDR1 LNHDA, CDR2 SQIVND (reference sequence). V was trimmed by 6 bases and J by 2 bases, leaving 20 bases between them. The CDR3 is made up of 17 amino acids. CDR3 region: CASRGERGGGPYNEQFF. The CDR3 bases are TGTGCCAGTAGGGGGGAGAGGGGTGGTGGTCCCTACAATGAGCAGTTCTTC. The whole variable domain, filled in from reference TRBV19 and TRBJ2-1, reads DGGITQSPKYLFRKEGQNVTLSCEQNLNHDAMYWYRQDPGQGLRLIYYSQIVNDFQKGDIAEGYSVSREKKESFPLTVTSAQKNPTAFYLCASRGERGGGPYNEQFFGPGTRLTVL.

The V and J genes are TRBV30 and TRBJ2-5; TRBD1 matches at 9 bases. The CDR3 runs to 14 residues. From germline, CDR1 is GTSNPN and CDR2 SVGIG (reference sequence). J lost 0 bases, V lost 7 bases, and 6 bases had no gene match. As DNA, the CDR3 is TGTGCCTATCGGACAGGGGTGTACCAAGAGACCCAGTACTTC. The encoded protein is CAYRTGVYQETQYF. Looking up the rest from reference TRBV30 and TRBJ2-5 gives the full variable domain: SQTIHQWPATLVQPVGSPLSLECTVEGTSNPNLYWYRQAAGRGLQLLFYSVGIGQISSEVPQNLSASRPQDRQFILSSKKLLLSDSGFYLCAYRTGVYQETQYFGPGTRLLVL.

The rearrangement uses TRBV6-6 and TRBJ2-1, with D unresolved. CDR3 length equals 15 residues. Germline lookup yields CDR1 MNHNY and CDR2 SVGAGI (reference sequence). V lost 6 bases and J 4 bases, leaving 16 bases between the germline ends. The CDR3 here is CASSLGSRAYNEQFF. The CDR3 nucleotides read TGTGCCAGCAGCCTGGGTTCGCGAGCATACAATGAGCAGTTCTTC.

This sequence joins TRBV5-1 and TRBJ2-5; 8 nucleotides line up with TRBD2. The CDR3 runs 18 residues. The V gene end was trimmed by 2 bases and the J gene end by 3 bases; junction bases not matched to a gene: 15. Germline values: CDR1 SGHRS, CDR2 YFSETQ. CDR3 sequence (DNA): TGCGCCAGCAGCTTCCCCTCCTTCCGGGAGGGCCGGGAAGAGACCCAGTACTTC. Translated, it gives CASSFPSFREGREETQYF.

This chain uses TRBV29-1 with TRBJ2-2; unclear D gene. Germline CDR1 SQVTM, CDR2 ANQGSEA. The CDR3 covers 12 residues. The V end lost 4 bases, the J end lost 5 bases, and 8 bases lay between the germline ends. CDR3 protein: CSVADTTGELFF. The DNA of the CDR3 is TGCAGCGTTGCCGATACAACCGGGGAGCTGTTTTTT.

The gene calls are TRBV19 and TRBJ2-3; D gene ambiguous. Trimming took 3 bases from V and 5 from J, leaving 15 bases between them. Looked up from germline, CDR1 is LNHDA and CDR2 is SQIVND (reference sequence). The CDR3 is 15 residues long. CDR3 bases: TGTGCCAGTAGTATTTTGGGCCTCTTGGGAGATACGCAGTATTTT. Protein product: CASSILGLLGDTQYF.

The rearrangement links TRBV6-1 to TRBJ2-1, with 7 bases that match TRBD1. Germline lookup yields CDR1 MNHNS and CDR2 SASEGT. V was clipped by 4 bases and J by 7 bases; unmatched bases: 4. The length of the CDR3 is 13 residues. In DNA, the CDR3 is TGTGCCAGCAGTGGCACAGGGGAGAATGAGCAGTTCTTC. Amino acids: CASSGTGENEQFF.

This chain uses TRBV5-4 with TRBJ2-2; the D is unclear. CDR1 is SGHNT and CDR2 is YYREEE in the germline V gene (reference sequence). The ends were cut back, 0 bases at V and 2 bases at J, with 5 bases in the middle. The CDR3 contains 14 residues. The CDR3 here is CASSLAVNTGELFF. CDR3 DNA: TGTGCCAGCAGCTTGGCGGTTAACACCGGGGAGCTGTTTTTT.

The chain is built from TRBV7-2 and TRBJ2-7, with 7 bases identical to TRBD2. The CDR3 runs 13 residues. Germline CDR1 SGHTA, CDR2 FQGNSA. J was trimmed by 2 bases and V by 5 bases; bases with no gene match: 3. CDR3 nucleotides: TGTGCCAGCAGCGCCGGGACTACCTACGAGCAGTACTTC. It specifies CASSAGTTYEQYF.

This clone was recorded a few times. The chain recombines TRBV4-1 with TRBJ1-3; D ambiguous. Germline loops: CDR1 MGHRA, CDR2 YSYEKL. The CDR3 runs to 15 residues. V shed 2 bases and J shed 1 base, with 9 bases lying between them. CDR3 sequence reads: CASSQNPDSGNTIYF. CDR3 bases: TGCGCCAGCAGCCAAAACCCCGATTCTGGAAACACCATATATTTT.

The chain employs TRBV27 and TRBJ2-5; no clear D. The length of the CDR3 is 13 residues. Trimming removed 0 bases from V and 12 bases from J, with 14 bases in between. Germline-derived CDR1 and CDR2 are MNHEY and SMNVEV (reference sequence). The CDR3 sequence is CASSLSIRAPKYF. As DNA, the CDR3 is TGTGCCAGCAGTTTATCGATTCGGGCGCCCAAGTACTTC.